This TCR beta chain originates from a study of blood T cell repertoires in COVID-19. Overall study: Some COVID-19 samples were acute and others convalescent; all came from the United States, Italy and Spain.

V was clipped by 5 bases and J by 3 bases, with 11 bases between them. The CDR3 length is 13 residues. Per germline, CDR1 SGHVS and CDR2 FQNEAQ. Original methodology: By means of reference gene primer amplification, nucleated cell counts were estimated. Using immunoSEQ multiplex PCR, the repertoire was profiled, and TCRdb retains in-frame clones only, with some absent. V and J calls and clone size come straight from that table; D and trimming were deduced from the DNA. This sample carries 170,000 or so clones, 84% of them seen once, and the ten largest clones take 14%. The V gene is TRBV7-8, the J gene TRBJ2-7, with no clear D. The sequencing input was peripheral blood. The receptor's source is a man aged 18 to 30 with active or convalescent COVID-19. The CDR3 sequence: CASSRASFYEQYF. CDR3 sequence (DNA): TGTGCCAGCAGCCGTGCTAGTTTCTACGAGCAGTACTTC. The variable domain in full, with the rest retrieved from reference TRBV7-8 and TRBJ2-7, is GAGVSQSPRYKVAKRGQDVALRCDPISGHVSLFWYQQALGQGPEFLTYFQNEAQLDKSGLPSDRFFAERPEGSVSTLKIQRTQQEDSAVYLCASSRASFYEQYFGPGTRLTVT.